A single sample is the source of the 11 T cell receptor beta chains below, sequenced in a study of blood T cell repertoires in COVID-19. The data were produced by immunoSEQ multiplex PCR, yet TCRdb's version contains in-frame clones alone and is incomplete. Of 210,000 or so clones in the sample, about four fifths are singletons; the top ten hold 4.8%. The sample was PBMCs or T cells enriched from blood (not recorded which). These receptors were taken from a woman in her 50s who had been exposed to COVID-19.

The rearrangement joins TRBV7-9 to TRBJ1-6, with TRBD1 matching 9 bases. The junction had 14 bases not matched to a gene; V was cut back by 5 bases and J by 6 bases. Germline-derived CDR1 and CDR2 are SEHNR and FQNEAQ (reference sequence). The CDR3 totals 18 residues. CDR3 bases: TGTGCCAGCAGCCCGGGGGACAGGGTACCTTCGAGTAATTCACCCCTCCACTTT. Encoded protein: CASSPGDRVPSSNSPLHF.

The rearrangement links TRBV12-5 to TRBJ2-2; D possibly corresponds to TRBD1 (5 bases). V lost 6 bases, J lost 1 base, and 6 bases lay in between. The CDR3 has 13 residues. Germline V gene sequence: CDR1 LGHNT, CDR2 FRNRAP. The CDR3 nucleotides are TGTGCTAGTGGAGACAGGAACACCGGGGAGCTGTTTTTT. Amino acid sequence: CASGDRNTGELFF.

This clone was recorded only once. V and J are TRBV19 and TRBJ2-7, with TRBD2 matching 14 bases. CDR1 and CDR2 (germline): LNHDA, SQIVND (reference sequence). The CDR3 runs to 13 residues. J was trimmed by 4 bases and V by 9 bases; bases with no gene match: 2. CDR3 residues: CASRTSGGYEQYF. CDR3 in DNA: TGTGCCAGCCGGACTAGCGGGGGGTACGAGCAGTACTTC.

This chain connects TRBV12-3 or TRBV12-4 to TRBJ2-1; TRBD2 is a possible D gene (6 bases). The CDR3 covers 13 residues. Trimming left V 3 bases short and J 9 bases short, with 12 bases between. The CDR3 bases are TGTGCCAGCAGTTTCGCTGCGGGGATTGAGCAGTTCTTC. Its translation: CASSFAAGIEQFF.

The chain is built from TRBV5-4 and TRBJ2-5, with TRBD2 as a possible D gene (6 bases). Germline CDR1 is SGHNT and CDR2 is YYREEE (reference sequence). The ends were cut back, 4 bases at V and 5 bases at J, with 9 bases in the middle. The CDR3 has 12 residues. The CDR3 is CASSPGGETQYF. The CDR3 nucleotides read TGTGCCAGCAGCCCCGGAGGGGAGACCCAGTACTTC.

V gene TRBV28 combines with J gene TRBJ1-5; 9 positions match TRBD1. With V trimmed by 6 bases and J by 0 bases, 9 bases remained unmatched. This CDR3 has 17 amino acids. Germline V CDR1 and CDR2: MDHEN, SYDVKM. Written as DNA, the CDR3 is TGTGCCAGCAGCTACCTACAGGGGGCACATAGCAATCAGCCCCAGCATTTT. Amino acids: CASSYLQGAHSNQPQHF. Full variable domain (missing parts from reference TRBV28 and TRBJ1-5): DVKVTQSSRYLVKRTGEKVFLECVQDMDHENMFWYRQDPGLGLRLIYFSYDVKMKEKGDIPEGYSVSREKKERFSLILESASTNQTSMYLCASSYLQGAHSNQPQHFGDGTRLSIL.

This clone was seen more than once but under ten times. The J gene is TRBJ2-2, the V gene TRBV7-8; the D is unclear. Trimming left V 5 bases short and J 7 bases short, with 14 bases between. The CDR3 spans 14 residues. CDR1 is SGHVS, CDR2 FQNEAQ, per germline. CDR3 in amino acids: CASSVLNTGGELFF. CDR3 in DNA: TGTGCCAGCAGCGTTCTGAACACGGGCGGGGAGCTGTTTTTT.

This clone has just one count. J is TRBJ2-5 and V is TRBV2; 7 bases align to TRBD2. J lost 5 bases, V lost 11 bases, and 14 bases had no gene match. The CDR3 is 14 residues long. Looked up from germline, CDR1 is SNHLY and CDR2 is FYNNEI. CDR3 amino acids: CASSKRGGRETQYF. The CDR3 DNA sequence: TGTGCCTCCTCCAAGAGGGGAGGGCGGGAGACCCAGTACTTC. Looking up the rest from reference TRBV2 and TRBJ2-5 gives the full variable domain: EPEVTQTPSHQVTQMGQEVILRCVPISNHLYFYWYRQILGQKVEFLVSFYNNEISEKSEIFDDQFSVERPDGSNFTLKIRSTKLEDSAMYFCASSKRGGRETQYFGPGTRLLVL.

This chain connects TRBV28 to TRBJ2-5; 10 bases agree with TRBD2. The V and J ends lost 6 bases and 4 bases, in that order; junction bases with no gene match: 11. CDR1 MDHEN and CDR2 SYDVKM come from the germline V gene. The length of the CDR3 is 16 residues. CDR3 nucleotide sequence: TGTGCCAGCAGCCAAACCAGCGGGGGGGATCGAGAGACCCAGTACTTC. Protein: CASSQTSGGDRETQYF. The whole variable domain, filled in from reference TRBV28 and TRBJ2-5, reads DVKVTQSSRYLVKRTGEKVFLECVQDMDHENMFWYRQDPGLGLRLIYFSYDVKMKEKGDIPEGYSVSREKKERFSLILESASTNQTSMYLCASSQTSGGDRETQYFGPGTRLLVL.

This rearrangement joins TRBV18 to TRBJ2-1; D might be TRBD2 (6 bases). The CDR3 consists of 16 residues. V was pared by 4 bases and J by 5 bases, with 18 bases between. In germline, CDR1 is KGHSH, CDR2 LQKENI. The CDR3 is CASSLPGLAYNNEQFF. The CDR3 DNA is TGTGCCAGCTCACTACCGGGGCTAGCGTACAACAATGAGCAGTTCTTC.

A word on this clone: Other DNA sequences of this sample code for an identical CDR3. The chain has TRBV29-1 and TRBJ1-1, with D hard to call. The germline gives CDR1 SQVTM, CDR2 ANQGSEA. There are 11 residues in the CDR3. V lost 3 bases, J lost 8 bases, and 10 bases lay in between. For the CDR3, the DNA is TGCAGCGTTGATAGAGGGCCGGAAGCTTTCTTT. Translated: CSVDRGPEAFF.